This T cell receptor (beta chain) emerged from a study of cytomegalovirus exposure and HLA in healthy donors. Details on this clone: Its antigen is unidentified.

The V gene's germline CDR1 is MNHNS and CDR2 SASEGT. The CDR3 length is 14 residues. V trimming: 6 bases; J trimming: 6 bases; junction bases outside the gene matches: 10. Study findings and constraints: Reports credit the classifier with highly specific, highly sensitive diagnosis of cytomegalovirus status. In a later analysis, the majority of CMV-associated beta chains seemingly showed HLA restriction. Researchers had no immune exposure information except CMV serostatus available.

The PCR employed 60 Vbeta primers together with 13 Jbeta primers. Assay: immunoSEQ multiplex PCR; the TCRdb copy retains only in-frame clones and omits some. The profile shows under 200,000 clones, roughly four fifths of them singletons. The TCR originated in a woman aged 45-65 years in good health and CMV-seronegative. The sequenced sample consisted of PBMCs. The chain recombines TRBV6-1 with TRBJ1-1; TRBD1 matches 7 bases. CDR3 protein: CASRAIRGMAEAFF. DNA for the CDR3: TGTGCCAGCAGGGCGATCAGGGGGATGGCTGAAGCTTTCTTT.